This TCR beta chain comes out of a study of T cells in Graves' hyperthyroidism and ophthalmopathy. V dropped 8 bases and J dropped 4 bases, with 9 bases sitting between them. The CDR3 has 12 residues. Per germline, CDR1 LGHDT and CDR2 YNNKEL (reference sequence). Using RNA transcripts as the source, TCR beta CDR3 regions were amplified. First-round RT-PCR of the TCR CDR3 relied on the HTBI primer set. TCRdb ran MiXCR on the multiplex PCR reads and lists one entry per CDR3 protein. The table has about 640,000 distinct CDR3 sequences, less than 25% seen once; the top ten hold around a third. This clonotype was recorded many times.

Source material: blood. The sequence derives from a man between 25 and 39 years old with Graves' ophthalmopathy. The J gene is TRBJ2-1, the V gene TRBV3-1; D might be TRBD2 (5 bases). DNA for the CDR3: TGTGCCAGCGGGAGTGGGTACAATGAGCAGTTCTTC. Its translation: CASGSGYNEQFF.